This TCR beta chain comes out of a study of T cells in tuberculosis. In the study overall: IGRA-negative adolescents, IGRA-positive adolescents with latent tuberculosis and adults with active tuberculosis formed this South African cohort. Study-wide results and limits: Active tuberculosis alpha repertoires lay closer to GMM-specific TCRs than controls'.

The germline V gene has CDR1 SGHKS and CDR2 YYEKEE (reference sequence). The J segment lost 3 bases and the V segment lost 2 bases, leaving 2 bases of the junction unmatched. The CDR3 spans 14 residues. Only in-frame clones appear in the TCRdb table, and some are missing; sequencing was by immunoSEQ multiplex PCR. The table records 25,000 to 35,000 clones, around 92% of them present only once. Concerning this clone itself: Antigen unknown.

Time point reported: new active TB diagnosis, blood taken before or within 7 days of starting treatment. The gene calls are TRBV5-5 and TRBJ2-7; 10 bases align to TRBD1. This clonotype originated in an adult with tuberculosis. Some clones in this sample may be carry-over from other donors' samples. This material consisted of PBMCs, taken at tuberculosis diagnosis. CDR3 nucleotides: TGTGCCAGCAGCTTCGGGACAGGGGTCTACGAGCAGTACTTC. Its translation: CASSFGTGVYEQYF.